The 17 T cell receptor beta chains reported below all come from one sample, sequenced in a study of T cells of healthy individuals. In TCRdb, the 5' RACE reads were re-called with MiXCR into one record per CDR3 protein. The sample lists under 70,000 distinct CDR3 sequences, roughly 15% occurring once. These receptors were taken from a human donor in good health.

A few counts support this clonotype. The rearrangement joins TRBV30 to TRBJ1-2, with 7 nucleotides matching TRBD1. The CDR3 is made up of 14 amino acids. With V trimmed by 2 bases and J by 5 bases, 8 bases remained unmatched. Germline-derived CDR1 and CDR2 are GTSNPN and SVGIG (reference sequence). In DNA, the CDR3 is TGTGCCTGGAGTCCGGGACAGACTAGATATGGCTACACCTTC. It encodes CAWSPGQTRYGYTF.

This clonotype was recorded a few times. The chain links TRBV20-1 to TRBJ1-5; the D gene is possibly TRBD1 (6 bases). The CDR3 runs 14 residues. CDR1 DFQATT and CDR2 SNEGSKA come from the germline V gene (reference sequence). V lost 6 bases and J 2 bases, leaving 14 bases between the germline ends. CDR3 sequence: CSASQGYGNQPQHF. DNA of the CDR3: TGCAGTGCCAGCCAGGGGTATGGCAATCAGCCCCAGCATTTT.

The table lists this clonotype with many counts. This sequence joins TRBV5-5 and TRBJ2-3, with a tentative D call TRBD1 (5 bases). Trimming took off 3 bases at V and 2 bases at J, with 16 bases between the two ends. Germline V gene sequence: CDR1 SGHKS, CDR2 YYEKEE (reference sequence). This CDR3 is 16 amino acids long. Written as DNA, the CDR3 is TGTGCCAGCAGCTCCCTCCAGGGCGAACTCACAGATACGCAGTATTTT. Protein sequence: CASSSLQGELTDTQYF. Variable domain in full (rest from reference TRBV5-5 and TRBJ2-3): DAGVTQSPTHLIKTRGQQVTLRCSPISGHKSVSWYQQVLGQGPQFIFQYYEKEERGRGNFPDRFSARQFPNYSSELNVNALLLGDSALYLCASSSLQGELTDTQYFGPGTRLTVL.

Only a few counts were recorded for this clonotype. This chain links TRBV4-1 with TRBJ2-7, with D perhaps TRBD2 (5 bases). V was trimmed by 0 bases and J by 9 bases, leaving 18 bases between them. Germline V gives CDR1 MGHRA, CDR2 YSYEKL. The CDR3 is 15 amino acids. The CDR3 loop is CASSQDREGPLGQYF. The CDR3 coding sequence is TGCGCCAGCAGCCAAGATAGAGAGGGCCCCCTCGGGCAGTACTTC.

This clonotype has at least ten counts. The genes are TRBV9 and TRBJ1-5; the D gene is possibly TRBD1 (5 bases). The germline V and J ends were trimmed by 1 base and 3 bases, with 8 bases remaining between them. CDR3 length: 14 amino acids. Looked up from germline, CDR1 is SGDLS and CDR2 is YYNGEE. In DNA form, the CDR3 reads TGTGCCAGCAGCGTATCAGGGATCAATCAGCCCCAGCATTTT. It yields the protein CASSVSGINQPQHF.

This clonotype was seen many times. The J gene is TRBJ1-1, the V gene TRBV9; D unclear. The V gene lost 0 bases and the J gene lost 3 bases, with 15 bases spanning the gap. CDR1 and CDR2 (germline): SGDLS, YYNGEE. The CDR3 runs to 16 residues. CDR3 loop: CASSVGPSPGDTEAFF. The CDR3 DNA follows: TGTGCCAGCAGCGTAGGCCCATCTCCGGGAGACACTGAAGCTTTCTTT.

The chain uses TRBV29-1 and TRBJ2-1; 13 bases align to TRBD2. The CDR3 has 13 residues. The V segment lost 7 bases and the J segment 10 bases; nucleotides outside the gene matches: 7. Germline V gene sequence: CDR1 SQVTM, CDR2 ANQGSEA. In DNA form, the CDR3 reads TGCAGCGCTGGGACTAGCGGGGTAGGCGAGCAGTTCTTC. It translates to CSAGTSGVGEQFF.

The chain has TRBV4-3 and TRBJ2-7; D is perhaps TRBD2 (6 bases). The CDR3 runs 15 residues. The germline V gene encodes CDR1 LGHNA and CDR2 YSLEER. V dropped 2 bases and J dropped 3 bases, with 14 bases sitting between them. For the CDR3, the DNA is TGCGCCAGCAGCCAATCTAATCGGGGGATCTACGAGCAGTACTTC. Its protein product is CASSQSNRGIYEQYF.

The chain combines TRBV3-1 with TRBJ2-7, with D perhaps TRBD1 or TRBD2 (5 bases each). CDR3 length equals 13 residues. Trimming cost V 0 bases and J 5 bases, with 8 bases left between them. Germline CDR1 and CDR2: LGHDT and YNNKEL (reference sequence). The CDR3 sequence: CASSQERGHEQYF. The CDR3 nucleotides are TGTGCCAGCAGCCAAGAGAGGGGCCACGAGCAGTACTTC.

This clonotype was found a few times. The V call is TRBV5-4, the J call TRBJ2-7; TRBD2 matches at 7 bases. Germline CDR1 SGHNT, CDR2 YYREEE (reference sequence). This CDR3 is built from 17 residues. The junction had 17 bases not matched to a gene; V was cut back by 4 bases and J by 4 bases. This CDR3 reads CASSKPEPVREHYEQYF. The CDR3 DNA follows: TGTGCCAGCAGCAAACCCGAACCCGTGCGGGAGCATTACGAGCAGTACTTC.

This clonotype was detected ten times or more. V is TRBV6-5 and J is TRBJ1-3; D is uncertain. Trimming pared 8 bases from V and 2 bases from J, leaving 10 bases between. This CDR3 is 13 amino acids long. CDR1 MNHEY and CDR2 SVGAGI come from the germline V gene. The CDR3 region is CASVGLPGNTIYF. CDR3 coding DNA: TGTGCCAGCGTCGGACTCCCTGGAAACACCATATATTTT.

This chain links TRBV2 with TRBJ2-7; 9 bases align to TRBD1. Germline loops: CDR1 SNHLY, CDR2 FYNNEI. Trimming at V came to 6 bases and at J to 2 bases, leaving 5 bases not matched to a gene. The length of the CDR3 is 14 residues. CDR3 amino acids: CASRVGTGTYEQYF. The CDR3, as DNA: TGTGCCAGCAGGGTCGGGACAGGGACCTACGAGCAGTACTTC.

This clonotype has a count of ten or more. This chain uses TRBV2 with TRBJ2-7; no reliable D call. Looked up from germline, CDR1 is SNHLY and CDR2 is FYNNEI. V lost 6 bases and J 6 bases, leaving 9 bases between the germline ends. CDR3 length: 11 amino acids. For the CDR3, the DNA is TGTGCCAGCAGCTCGCTCTCCGAGCAGTACTTC. Amino acid sequence: CASSSLSEQYF.

The chain carries TRBV6-1 and TRBJ2-5; D is unresolved. Trimming left V 6 bases short and J 5 bases short, with 10 bases between. CDR1 is MNHNS, CDR2 SASEGT, per germline. The CDR3 length is 12 residues. CDR3 region: CASSPFGETQYF. The CDR3 DNA reads TGTGCCAGCAGCCCATTCGGGGAGACCCAGTACTTC.

The V and J genes are TRBV5-1 and TRBJ2-5; tentative D call: TRBD2 (6 bases). Trimming removed 4 bases at V and 2 bases at J, with 18 bases between. The CDR3 is made up of 16 amino acids. CDR1 and CDR2 (germline): SGHRS, YFSETQ. CDR3 region: CASSLNAGTGQETQYF. As DNA, the CDR3 is TGCGCCAGCAGCCTGAACGCCGGGACTGGACAAGAGACCCAGTACTTC.

This chain joins TRBV10-3 and TRBJ1-1; TRBD1 might be the D (6 bases). Germline CDR1 is ENHRY and CDR2 is SYGVKD. This CDR3 comprises 15 residues. V was cut by 3 bases and J by 1 base, with 12 bases left in between. CDR3 coding DNA: TGTGCCATCAGTGAATTGGGGGCGTCGAACACTGAAGCTTTCTTT. It codes for CAISELGASNTEAFF.

This clonotype was counted a few times. The chain joins TRBV9 to TRBJ2-7; D possibly matches TRBD1 or TRBD2 (5 bases each). The V gene's germline CDR1 is SGDLS and CDR2 YYNGEE. The CDR3 has 15 residues. The V end lost 4 bases, the J end lost 7 bases, and 21 bases lay between the germline ends. The CDR3 DNA is TGTGCCAGCAGCTCCATGGGGGAACCCCAATCGGAGCAGTACTTC. This codes for CASSSMGEPQSEQYF.